This TCR beta chain stems from a study of cytomegalovirus exposure and HLA in healthy donors. The PCR used 60 Vbeta and 13 Jbeta primers. Clones were read by immunoSEQ multiplex PCR, and TCRdb kept only the in-frame ones, dropping some. Of 220,000 or so clones detected, approximately 68% appear once; the ten largest clones hold 1.5% to 2%. Details on this clone: The antigen is unknown.

Deletions cut 5 bases from V and 7 bases from J, with 12 bases between. The CDR3 is made up of 13 amino acids. CDR1 SGHNT and CDR2 YENEEA come from the germline V gene. Study-level points and caveats: TCR beta chains associated with HLA were, in a later analysis, more clonally expanded than equally common others.

Sequenced: PBMCs. The sequence was obtained from a woman between 25 and 40 years old in good health and CMV-seronegative. The gene calls are TRBV11-3 and TRBJ2-1, with a possible D match to TRBD2 (5 bases). The DNA of the CDR3 is TGTGCCAGCAGCCGCCGGTCGGGGAATGAGCAGTTCTTC. Its translation is CASSRRSGNEQFF.